A single sample gave rise to the 24 T cell receptor beta chains below, sequenced in a study of Graves' ophthalmopathy and Graves' hyperthyroidism. RNA transcripts yielded amplified TCR beta CDR3 regions. HTBI primers were used in a first-round RT-PCR, which preceded a second-round multiplex PCR. TCRdb used MiXCR to reprocess the multiplex PCR reads, holding one entry per CDR3 protein. This table has around 1,200,000 distinct CDR3 sequences, 35% to 40% appearing once. The source material was peripheral blood or thyroid tissue (not recorded which). Receptors originate from an adult man with Graves' hyperthyroidism.

A word on this clonotype: A much larger clone differs from this one at a single base, so this may be a read error. Because the CDR3 is missing its conserved closing phenylalanine or tryptophan, this is likely a read error. The V gene is TRBV29-1, the J gene TRBJ2-7; D is perhaps TRBD2 (7 bases). Trimming removed 1 base at V and 0 bases at J, with 13 bases between. This CDR3 is 15 amino acids long. Germline CDR1 and CDR2: SQVTM and ANQGSEA. The CDR3 sequence is CSVEVGGASSYEQYL. The DNA for the CDR3 is TGCAGCGTTGAAGTGGGGGGGGCTTCCTCCTACGAGCAGTACCTC.

There are a few counts of this clonotype. V and J are TRBV11-2 and TRBJ1-6; 9 nucleotides match TRBD1. In germline, CDR1 is SGHAT, CDR2 FQNNGV. This CDR3 is 15 amino acids long. The ends lost 2 bases at V and 10 bases at J; junction bases unmatched: 6. The CDR3 region is CASSLRQGVKSPLHF. CDR3 DNA sequence: TGTGCCAGCAGCTTAAGACAGGGGGTAAAGTCACCCCTCCACTTT.

The chain combines TRBV29-1 with TRBJ1-3; unclear D gene. The ends were cut back, 4 bases at V and 0 bases at J, with 13 bases in the middle. This CDR3 comprises 15 residues. The V gene's germline CDR1 is SQVTM and CDR2 ANQGSEA. CDR3 nucleotides: TGCAGCGTTGGAATGGGATGGGGCTCTGGAAACACCATATATTTT. Its protein product is CSVGMGWGSGNTIYF.

The CDR3 region has the DNA TGTGCCAGCAGCTCCCGGACAGGGTACTATTCACCCCAGCATTTT. The encoded protein is CASSSRTGYYSPQHF. This chain connects TRBV7-2 to TRBJ1-5, with 8 bases fitting TRBD1. CDR1 and CDR2 (germline): SGHTA, FQGNSA. The CDR3 is 15 amino acids. V was clipped by 4 bases and J by 10 bases; unmatched bases: 12.

The chain joins TRBV19 to TRBJ1-6, with 9 nucleotides matching TRBD1. From germline, CDR1 is LNHDA and CDR2 SQIVND (reference sequence). V shed 10 bases and J 7 bases; nucleotides not matched to a gene: 5. CDR3 length equals 13 residues. The CDR3 sequence is CAMGQGENSPLHF. The CDR3, as DNA: TGTGCCATGGGACAGGGTGAAAATTCACCCCTCCACTTT.

Comments on this clonotype: A single base separates this from a much larger clone, so it may be a read error. V is TRBV6-5 and J is TRBJ1-2; 8 nucleotides line up with TRBD1. The CDR3 has 15 amino acids. Per germline, CDR1 MNHEY and CDR2 SVGAGI. The chain's CDR3 is CTSSYSGRGLVGYTF. For the CDR3, the DNA is TGTACCAGCAGTTACTCGGGCAGGGGGCTTGTTGGCTACACCTTC.

The rearrangement links TRBV7-4 to TRBJ1-5; D unclear. In germline, CDR1 is SGHVT, CDR2 SQSDAQ. This CDR3 region has 14 residues. The V gene lost 6 bases and the J gene lost 2 bases, with 11 bases spanning the gap. CDR3 amino acids: CASSFMRGNQPQHF. The CDR3 DNA is TGTGCCAGCAGTTTTATGAGGGGCAATCAGCCCCAGCATTTT.

This clonotype was observed many times. The genes are TRBV4-3 and TRBJ2-2, with a possible D match to TRBD1 (7 bases). The CDR3 is 15 amino acids. Trimming stripped 3 bases from V and 3 bases from J, with 11 bases between. Germline V CDR1 and CDR2: LGHNA, YSLEER. The CDR3 nucleotides are TGCGCCAGCAGCCACGGCAGGGGGGACACCGGGGAGCTGTTTTTT. It translates to CASSHGRGDTGELFF.

This clonotype was seen at least ten times. The rearrangement joins TRBV29-1 to TRBJ2-7; D is ambiguous. The CDR3 spans 12 residues. V was pared by 8 bases and J by 3 bases, with 14 bases between. CDR1 is SQVTM, CDR2 ANQGSEA, per germline. The CDR3, as DNA: TGCAGCCCTCGGAAGTCTGTCTACGAGCAGTACTTC. Its translation is CSPRKSVYEQYF.

This clonotype came up many times. The J gene is TRBJ1-2, the V gene TRBV7-6, with D possibly TRBD1 on 5 matching bases. The V gene's germline CDR1 is SGHVS and CDR2 FNYEAQ. The length of the CDR3 is 16 residues. V gave up 0 bases and J gave up 7 bases, with 18 bases separating them. CDR3 region: CASSLATPGDLRGYTF. The CDR3 DNA is TGTGCCAGCAGCTTAGCTACTCCGGGGGACCTCCGTGGCTACACCTTC.

This clonotype was picked up many times. CDR3 in DNA: TGTGCCAGCAGCGACCCCCGTGGTCAGCCCCAGCATTTT. Translation: CASSDPRGQPQHF. The rearrangement links TRBV7-8 to TRBJ1-5; D gene uncertain. Between the trimmed V and J ends, which lost 5 bases and 6 bases, there was a span of 11 bases. CDR1 is SGHVS, CDR2 FQNEAQ, per germline. The CDR3 consists of 13 residues.

J is TRBJ1-5 and V is TRBV12-3 or TRBV12-4, with D unclear. CDR3 length: 13 amino acids. Trimming took off 5 bases at V and 1 base at J, with 6 bases between the two ends. The CDR3, as DNA: TGTGCCAGCAGTCCCCAGAGCAATCAGCCCCAGCATTTT. This codes for CASSPQSNQPQHF.

A few counts support this clonotype. The conserved phenylalanine or tryptophan normally closing the CDR3 is absent here, so this likely arose from a read error. It is unclear where the CDR3 begins or ends on the DNA, so no DNA is shown, and the CDR3 is as TCRdb lists it. This sequence joins TRBV9 and TRBJ2-6. The CDR3 is 8 residues long, ends included. The V gene's germline CDR1 is SGDLS and CDR2 YYNGEE. This CDR3 reads CASSAGTL.

On this clonotype: A much larger clone sits a single nucleotide away, making a read error possible. The chain uses TRBV7-2 and TRBJ1-4, with a tentative D call TRBD1 (6 bases). The length of the CDR3 is 15 residues. Germline assignment: CDR1 SGHTA and CDR2 FQGNSA. The CDR3 protein is CVSSLVGAGGEKLFF. In DNA, the CDR3 is TGTGTCAGCAGCTTAGTGGGGGCCGGGGGTGAAAAACTGTTTTTT.

This rearrangement joins TRBV20-1 to TRBJ1-1, with D tentatively TRBD1 (6 bases). Germline V gene lookup returns CDR1 DFQATT and CDR2 SNEGSKA (reference sequence). The CDR3 is 13 amino acids. V lost 5 bases and J lost 3, with 13 bases in between. This CDR3 is CSAVQGGHTEAFF. The CDR3 DNA reads as TGCAGTGCTGTACAGGGAGGGCACACTGAAGCTTTCTTT.

Only a few counts were recorded for this clonotype. This may arise from a read error, as a much more abundant clone is one base away. This sequence joins TRBV12-3 or TRBV12-4 and TRBJ1-5; D is ambiguous. The CDR3 length is 13 residues. Here the CDR3 DNA reads TGTGCCGGCAGTTTAGGGAACAATCAGCCCCAGCATTTT. Translating it yields CAGSLGNNQPQHF.

This clonotype was detected ten times or more. This chain joins TRBV7-8 and TRBJ1-4; no clear D gene. The germline gives CDR1 SGHVS, CDR2 FQNEAQ. V was cut by 5 bases and J by 10 bases, with 11 bases left in between. The CDR3 totals 12 residues. The CDR3 DNA sequence: TGTGCCAGCAGCGCGGGGTCCGGAAAACTGTTTTTT. It is translated as CASSAGSGKLFF. Filled out from reference TRBV7-8 and TRBJ1-4, the complete variable domain reads GAGVSQSPRYKVAKRGQDVALRCDPISGHVSLFWYQQALGQGPEFLTYFQNEAQLDKSGLPSDRFFAERPEGSVSTLKIQRTQQEDSAVYLCASSAGSGKLFFGSGTQLSVL.

This clonotype was observed a few times. V gene TRBV19 combines with J gene TRBJ2-7; 8 nucleotides agree with TRBD1. Germline CDR1 reads LNHDA; CDR2 reads SQIVND (reference sequence). This CDR3 contains 16 residues. V lost 5 bases, J lost 3 bases, and 12 bases stayed unmatched. The DNA of the CDR3 is TGTGCCAGTAGTCCGATACCGGGACAGGATTACTACGAGCAGTACTTC. It encodes CASSPIPGQDYYEQYF.

There are many counts of this clonotype. The chain employs TRBV25-1 and TRBJ2-5, with unresolved D. The CDR3 covers 11 residues. V lost 3 bases, J lost 4 bases, and 3 bases lay in between. Germline lookup yields CDR1 MGHDK and CDR2 SYGVNS. The CDR3 coding sequence is TGTGCCAGCAGTGATTTAGAGACCCAGTACTTC. Its protein is CASSDLETQYF.

This clonotype was counted a single time. A read error is possible here, since a much larger clone lies one base away. V and J are TRBV3-2 and TRBJ2-7. TRBV3-2 is deemed a pseudogene. This CDR3 comprises 16 residues. Here the CDR3 reads CASRQADLGEPYEQYF. CDR3 DNA sequence: TGTGCCAGCAGACAAGCCGACCTCGGTGAACCCTACGAGCAGTACTTC.

This clonotype has a count of ten or more. The chain combines TRBV29-1 with TRBJ1-1; the match to TRBD1 covers 7 bases. The junction had 6 bases not matched to a gene; V was cut back by 7 bases and J by 1 base. Germline V CDR1 and CDR2: SQVTM, ANQGSEA. This CDR3 contains 13 residues. The CDR3: CSAPGQTNTEAFF. In nucleotides, the CDR3 is TGCAGCGCCCCGGGACAGACGAACACTGAAGCTTTCTTT.

This clonotype has just a few counts. The V gene is TRBV7-8, the J gene TRBJ1-5, with TRBD1 identical over 11 bases. Germline V gene sequence: CDR1 SGHVS, CDR2 FQNEAQ. V gave up 5 bases and J gave up 8 bases; unmatched junction bases: 20. CDR3 length: 19 residues. CDR3 bases: TGTGCCAGCAGCCGAGGGACAGGGGGTGGTCACGCCACGGTCAAGCCCCAGCATTTT. Encoded protein: CASSRGTGGGHATVKPQHF.

This sequence joins TRBV7-9 and TRBJ2-7; TRBD1 matches 7 bases. The CDR3 is made up of 16 amino acids. The germline CDR1 and CDR2 sequences are SEHNR and FQNEAQ (reference sequence). V gave up 4 bases and J gave up 1 base; unmatched junction bases: 10. CDR3 sequence: CASSSNPGQISYEQYF. The CDR3 coding sequence is TGTGCCAGCAGCTCTAACCCGGGACAGATATCCTACGAGCAGTACTTC.

A note on this clonotype: Mismatch with germline at one junction end may stem from a read error. The rearrangement joins TRBV9 to TRBJ2-7, with no clear D. The CDR3 has 11 amino acids. The germline gives CDR1 SGDLS, CDR2 YYNGEE. CDR3 nucleotides: TGTGCCAGCAGCGTAGGCGACGAGCACTACTTC. This sequence encodes CASSVGDEHYF.